The clone carrying this TCR beta chain was picked up a small number of times. RNA was extracted from whole blood without cell sorting, alongside germline DNA. Before any surgery took place, roughly 4 milliliters of peripheral blood were collected. This record comes from a study of tumor-infiltrating lymphocytes in primary liver carcinoma. The wider study: Patients diagnosed with primary liver carcinoma received treatment through surgical resection. Spanning 30 to 69 years of age, the patients were men and women.

From about 490 ng of total RNA, TCR beta-specific cDNA was reverse-transcribed using a constant-region primer. Slightly modified ARM-PCR, run as three nested multiplex PCR rounds, produced the TCR beta libraries. For around 9 cycles apiece, the opening two PCR rounds ran with TRBV1-TRBV30 forward primers and a C-beta reverse primer. One entry per CDR3 protein, called by TCRdb with MiXCR from the multiplex PCR reads. The data show around 170,000 distinct CDR3 sequences, with less than 65% seen just once and roughly 76% held by the top ten. This CDR3 has 15 amino acids. Germline V gene data show CDR1 as MDHEN and CDR2 as SYDVKM. Trimming cost V 5 bases and J 2 bases; bases outside gene matches: 8.

This clonotype was sampled from a man aged 35 to 55 with primary liver carcinoma and hepatitis B virus infection. The material sequenced was peripheral blood. This sequence joins TRBV28 and TRBJ2-7, with 8 positions matching TRBD2. Here the CDR3 reads CASSLPTSAPYEQYF. DNA for the CDR3: TGTGCCAGCAGTCTCCCGACTAGCGCACCCTACGAGCAGTACTTC.